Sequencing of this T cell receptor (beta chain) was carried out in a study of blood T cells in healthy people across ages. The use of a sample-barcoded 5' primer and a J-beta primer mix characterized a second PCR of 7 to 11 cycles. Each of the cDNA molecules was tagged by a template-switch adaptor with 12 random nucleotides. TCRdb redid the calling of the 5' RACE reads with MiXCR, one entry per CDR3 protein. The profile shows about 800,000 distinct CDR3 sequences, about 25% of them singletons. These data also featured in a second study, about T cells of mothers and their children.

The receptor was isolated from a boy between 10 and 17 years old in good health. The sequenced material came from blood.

This CDR3 reads CASSQAGDSYNEQFF. CDR3 nucleotide sequence: TGCGCCAGCAGCCAGGCGGGGGATTCCTACAATGAGCAGTTCTTC. The genes are TRBV5-1 and TRBJ2-1; 7 bases line up with TRBD2. The V segment lost 4 bases and the J segment 1 base; nucleotides outside the gene matches: 5. This CDR3 contains 15 residues. Germline V gives CDR1 SGHRS, CDR2 YFSETQ.